A selection of T cell receptor beta chains follows, all from one sample in a study of blood T cell repertoires in COVID-19. The protocol was immunoSEQ multiplex PCR, while the TCRdb copy is restricted to in-frame clones and leaves out a portion. This repertoire shows over 100,000 clones, more than 75% found once; its top ten account for approximately 26%. Material: peripheral blood. These receptors were taken from a man aged 55 to 70 with acute or convalescent COVID-19. CDR3s include the opening cysteine and the closing phenylalanine or tryptophan. Each record gives: clone size, J gene, V gene, D gene, CDR3 DNA, CDR3 protein. D genes are given only for firm matches. Not all rows give a size; the values are once, few, many and, for expanded clones, a class.

clone_size: NA; j_call: TRBJ2-2; v_call: TRBV12-5; d_call: TRBD2; cdr3_nt: TGTGCTAGTGGTTTCGAGACTAGCGACGGCGGGGAGCTGTTTTTT; cdr3_aa: CASGFETSDGGELFF
clone_size: NA; j_call: TRBJ2-1; v_call: TRBV7-9; d_call: NA; cdr3_nt: TGTGCCAGCGGGAGTCTAATGCAGGAGGAGCAGTTCTTC; cdr3_aa: CASGSLMQEEQFF
clone_size: NA; j_call: TRBJ2-1; v_call: TRBV9; d_call: NA; cdr3_nt: TGTGCCAGCAGCGTAGAAGGAGGGCCCTACAATGAGCAGTTCTTC; cdr3_aa: CASSVEGGPYNEQFF
clone_size: NA; j_call: TRBJ1-1; v_call: TRBV15; d_call: NA; cdr3_nt: TGTGCCACCAGCATTAAGGGGGGGGGCACTGAAGCTTTCTTT; cdr3_aa: CATSIKGGGTEAFF
clone_size: NA; j_call: TRBJ2-4; v_call: TRBV2; d_call: TRBD2; cdr3_nt: TGTGCCAGCAGGAGCGGACTAGCGGGAGAGATAAACAAAAACATTCAGTACTTC; cdr3_aa: CASRSGLAGEINKNIQYF
clone_size: once; j_call: TRBJ2-3; v_call: TRBV18; d_call: NA; cdr3_nt: TGTGCCAGCTCACCACTTAGAGTAGGGGCTTCGGCAGATACGCAGTATTTT; cdr3_aa: CASSPLRVGASADTQYF
clone_size: NA; j_call: TRBJ2-3; v_call: TRBV5-1; d_call: NA; cdr3_nt: TGCGCCAGCAGCTTGGTTGACAACACAGATACGCAGTATTTT; cdr3_aa: CASSLVDNTDTQYF
clone_size: once; j_call: TRBJ1-6; v_call: TRBV7-2; d_call: NA; cdr3_nt: TGTGCCAGCAGCTTAGGGGGCAATTCACCCCTCCACTTT; cdr3_aa: CASSLGGNSPLHF
clone_size: NA; j_call: TRBJ1-5; v_call: TRBV19; d_call: NA; cdr3_nt: TGTGCCAGTAGTACGACGGGATACAATCAGCCCCAGCATTTT; cdr3_aa: CASSTTGYNQPQHF
clone_size: NA; j_call: TRBJ2-5; v_call: TRBV24-1; d_call: NA; cdr3_nt: TGTGCCACCAGTGATTCGAGACGAGACACCGAGGAGACCCAGTACTTC; cdr3_aa: CATSDSRRDTEETQYF
clone_size: NA; j_call: TRBJ2-7; v_call: TRBV18; d_call: TRBD1; cdr3_nt: TGTGCCAGCTCATCAGGGGGCCTCTCCTACGAGCAGTACTTC; cdr3_aa: CASSSGGLSYEQYF
clone_size: NA; j_call: TRBJ2-6; v_call: TRBV7-2; d_call: NA; cdr3_nt: TGTGCCAGCACGCCCCGAGGTCACCCCTCTGGGGCCAACGTCCTGACTTTC; cdr3_aa: CASTPRGHPSGANVLTF
clone_size: few; j_call: TRBJ2-5; v_call: TRBV7-2; d_call: NA; cdr3_nt: TGTGCCAGCAGCCCCGGACTACCAAGACAAGAGACCCAGTACTTC; cdr3_aa: CASSPGLPRQETQYF
clone_size: NA; j_call: TRBJ1-1; v_call: TRBV5-6; d_call: TRBD1; cdr3_nt: TGTGCCAGCAGCGCGACAGGGGGAGGGAACACTGAAGCTTTCTTT; cdr3_aa: CASSATGGGNTEAFF
clone_size: once; j_call: TRBJ2-3; v_call: TRBV9; d_call: TRBD2; cdr3_nt: TGTGCCAGCAGCGTACTGGGACTAAGCGATACGCAGTATTTT; cdr3_aa: CASSVLGLSDTQYF
clone_size: NA; j_call: TRBJ2-1; v_call: TRBV5-1; d_call: TRBD2; cdr3_nt: TGCGCCAGCAGCTTCACCCCCCCTGCGGGAGGCTCATCCGGCAATGAGCAGTTCTTC; cdr3_aa: CASSFTPPAGGSSGNEQFF
clone_size: NA; j_call: TRBJ1-1; v_call: TRBV7-2; d_call: NA; cdr3_nt: TGTGCCAGCAGCTTAGGGACAAACACTGAAGCTTTCTTT; cdr3_aa: CASSLGTNTEAFF
clone_size: NA; j_call: TRBJ2-6; v_call: TRBV2; d_call: TRBD1; cdr3_nt: TGTGCCATCGAGACCGGGACAGTAGCTTCTGGGGCCAACGTCCTGACTTTC; cdr3_aa: CAIETGTVASGANVLTF
clone_size: NA; j_call: TRBJ2-5; v_call: TRBV13; d_call: TRBD1; cdr3_nt: TGTGCCAGCAGCGCGGACAGGCGTACGGAGACCCAGTACTTC; cdr3_aa: CASSADRRTETQYF
clone_size: NA; j_call: TRBJ1-2; v_call: TRBV5-1; d_call: NA; cdr3_nt: TGCGCCAGCAGCTCAAACGAAGCCGAGATCCGCTACACCTTC; cdr3_aa: CASSSNEAEIRYTF
clone_size: NA; j_call: TRBJ1-1; v_call: TRBV12-3/TRBV12-4; d_call: NA; cdr3_nt: TGTGCCAGCAGTCTGCGGTGGTTTGAAGCTTTCTTT; cdr3_aa: CASSLRWFEAFF
clone_size: NA; j_call: TRBJ2-2; v_call: TRBV5-4; d_call: NA; cdr3_nt: TGTGCCAGCAGCTTGGCAGGGGCCGGCGGGGAGCTGTTTTTT; cdr3_aa: CASSLAGAGGELFF
clone_size: NA; j_call: TRBJ1-5; v_call: TRBV5-1; d_call: NA; cdr3_nt: TGCGCCAGCAGCTTGGGTAACTCACAGCCCCAGCATTTT; cdr3_aa: CASSLGNSQPQHF
clone_size: few; j_call: TRBJ1-5; v_call: TRBV7-8; d_call: NA; cdr3_nt: TGTGCCAGCAGCTTAGGTGGGAGTAGCAATCAGCCCCAGCATTTT; cdr3_aa: CASSLGGSSNQPQHF
clone_size: NA; j_call: TRBJ1-1; v_call: TRBV5-4; d_call: NA; cdr3_nt: TGTGCCAGCAGCTTGGGTGGGGACTCGACTGAAGCTTTCTTT; cdr3_aa: CASSLGGDSTEAFF
clone_size: few; j_call: TRBJ1-3; v_call: TRBV11-3; d_call: NA; cdr3_nt: TGTGCCAGCAGCTTAGCTCCTACCTCCTTGGATTTT; cdr3_aa: CASSLAPTSLDF
clone_size: NA; j_call: TRBJ1-1; v_call: TRBV9; d_call: NA; cdr3_nt: TGTGCCAGCAGCGGGGCGGGGGCTCCTGAAGCTTTCTTT; cdr3_aa: CASSGAGAPEAFF
clone_size: NA; j_call: TRBJ2-7; v_call: TRBV7-8; d_call: NA; cdr3_nt: TGTGCCAGCAGCTTAGTGGCCCACTACGAGCAGTACTTC; cdr3_aa: CASSLVAHYEQYF
clone_size: NA; j_call: TRBJ1-3; v_call: TRBV18; d_call: NA; cdr3_nt: TGTGCCAGCTCATTCTCCAAGAGCTCTGGAAACACCATATATTTT; cdr3_aa: CASSFSKSSGNTIYF
clone_size: NA; j_call: TRBJ2-3; v_call: TRBV7-8; d_call: TRBD1; cdr3_nt: TGTGCCAGCAGCCGCCCGCCAGACAGGGGTACGCAGTATTTT; cdr3_aa: CASSRPPDRGTQYF
clone_size: once; j_call: TRBJ1-1; v_call: TRBV6-2/TRBV6-3; d_call: TRBD1; cdr3_nt: TGTGCCAGCAGACCTGGACAGGGCTACACTGAAGCTTTCTTT; cdr3_aa: CASRPGQGYTEAFF
clone_size: NA; j_call: TRBJ1-5; v_call: TRBV10-2; d_call: NA; cdr3_nt: TGCGCCAGCAGTGAGGTTGGGGGGGGGTACAATCAGCCCCAGCATTTT; cdr3_aa: CASSEVGGGYNQPQHF
clone_size: once; j_call: TRBJ2-2; v_call: TRBV5-1; d_call: TRBD2; cdr3_nt: TGCGCCAGCCGGACTAGCGCGGGCGGGGAGCTGTTTTTT; cdr3_aa: CASRTSAGGELFF
clone_size: NA; j_call: TRBJ2-4; v_call: TRBV19; d_call: NA; cdr3_nt: TGTGCCAGTAGTATGTGGGGAGACATTCAGTACTTC; cdr3_aa: CASSMWGDIQYF
clone_size: NA; j_call: TRBJ2-7; v_call: TRBV5-1; d_call: NA; cdr3_nt: TGCGCCAGCAGCTTAGACGGACACTCGCGCGCGCAGTACTTC; cdr3_aa: CASSLDGHSRAQYF
clone_size: NA; j_call: TRBJ1-1; v_call: TRBV5-6; d_call: NA; cdr3_nt: TGTGCCAGCAGCTTGAATGCGAGGGCTGAAGCTTTCTTT; cdr3_aa: CASSLNARAEAFF
clone_size: NA; j_call: TRBJ2-1; v_call: TRBV4-1; d_call: NA; cdr3_nt: TGCGCCAGCAGCCAAGAGTCGCGGTCTAGCCGTGAGCAGTTCTTC; cdr3_aa: CASSQESRSSREQFF
clone_size: few; j_call: TRBJ1-2; v_call: TRBV5-6; d_call: NA; cdr3_nt: TGTGCCAGCGTATTTAGCGATCTAAACTATGGCTACACCTTC; cdr3_aa: CASVFSDLNYGYTF
clone_size: NA; j_call: TRBJ2-3; v_call: TRBV28; d_call: NA; cdr3_nt: TGTGCCAGCAGCTGGGCCGAAGATACGCAGTATTTT; cdr3_aa: CASSWAEDTQYF
clone_size: NA; j_call: TRBJ2-1; v_call: TRBV11-3; d_call: NA; cdr3_nt: TGTGCCAGCAGCCCGGGTCGGGAAGGAGAGCAGTTCTTC; cdr3_aa: CASSPGREGEQFF
clone_size: NA; j_call: TRBJ2-1; v_call: TRBV28; d_call: TRBD2; cdr3_nt: TGTGCCAGCCTGTCGCTCCGGACTAGCGGGAGGGGTACCTACAATGAGCAGTTCTTC; cdr3_aa: CASLSLRTSGRGTYNEQFF